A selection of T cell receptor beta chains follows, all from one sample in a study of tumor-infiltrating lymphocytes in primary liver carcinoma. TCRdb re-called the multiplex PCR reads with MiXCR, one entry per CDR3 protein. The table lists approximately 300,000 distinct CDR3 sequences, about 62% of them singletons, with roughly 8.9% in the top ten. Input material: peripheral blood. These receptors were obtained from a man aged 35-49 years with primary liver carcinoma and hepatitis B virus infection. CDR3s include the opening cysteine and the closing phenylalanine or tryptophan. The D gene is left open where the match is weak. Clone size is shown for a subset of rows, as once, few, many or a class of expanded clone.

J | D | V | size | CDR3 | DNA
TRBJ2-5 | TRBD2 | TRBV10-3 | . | CDIGLGLAGGPGETQYF | TGTGACATCGGGCTAGGACTAGCGGGAGGGCCGGGGGAGACCCAGTACTTC
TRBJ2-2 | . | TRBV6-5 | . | CSSSYMTGYTGELFF | TGTTCCAGCAGTTACATGACAGGCTACACCGGGGAGCTGTTTTTT
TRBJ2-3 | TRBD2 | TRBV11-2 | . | CANSLGLAGGVDTQYF | TGTGCCAACAGCCTGGGACTAGCGGGAGGTGTGGATACGCAGTATTTC
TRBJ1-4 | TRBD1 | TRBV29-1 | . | CSVDRGGTNEKPFF | TGCAGCGTGGACAGGGGAGGAACTAATGAAAAACCGTTTTTT
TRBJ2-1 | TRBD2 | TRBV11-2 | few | CASSPVGGGNHNEQFF | TGTGCCAGTAGCCCCGTCGGGGGAGGGAACCACAATGAGCAGTTCTTC
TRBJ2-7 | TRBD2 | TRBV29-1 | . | CSATVGTSAHEQYF | TGCAGCGCCACCGTTGGGACTAGCGCCCACGAGCAGTATTTC
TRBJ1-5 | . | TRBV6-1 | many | CASSEGWGEQPQHF | TGTGCCAGCAGTGAAGGCTGGGGAGAGCAGCCCCAGCATTTT
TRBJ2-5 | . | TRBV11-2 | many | CASSLARRPEGVETQYF | TGTGCCAGCAGCTTAGCCAGGCGGCCGGAGGGGGTAGAGACCCAGTACTTC
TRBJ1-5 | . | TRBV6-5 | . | CAGSFRQGTNQPQHF | TGTGCCGGCAGCTTCCGGCAGGGTACCAATCAGCCCCAGCATTTT
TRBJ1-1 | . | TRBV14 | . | CASSQVSGHTEAFF | TGTGCCAGCAGCCAGGTATCAGGGCACACTGAAGCTTTCTTT
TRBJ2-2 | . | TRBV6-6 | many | CASSYPGELFF | TGTGCCAGCAGTTACCCCGGGGAGCTGTTTTTT
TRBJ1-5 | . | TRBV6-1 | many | CASSEAGSTLTNQPQHF | TGTGCCAGCAGTGAAGCGGGGTCGACTCTTACTAATCAGCCCCAGCATTTT
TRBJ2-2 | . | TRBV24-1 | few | CATSDPGTTGELFF | TGTGCCACCAGTGATCCCGGGACAACCGGGGAGCTGTTTTTT
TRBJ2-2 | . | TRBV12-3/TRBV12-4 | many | CASSFANTGELFF | TGTGCCAGCAGTTTTGCCAACACCGGGGAGCTGTTTTTT
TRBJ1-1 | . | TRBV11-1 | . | CTSSRRPGRELAEAFF | TGTACCAGCAGCCGTCGACCGGGCAGGGAGTTAGCTGAAGCTTTCTTT
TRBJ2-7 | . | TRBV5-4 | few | CASSSDSPSSYEQYF | TGTGCCAGCAGCTCGGACTCTCCGAGCTCCTACGAGCAGTACTTC